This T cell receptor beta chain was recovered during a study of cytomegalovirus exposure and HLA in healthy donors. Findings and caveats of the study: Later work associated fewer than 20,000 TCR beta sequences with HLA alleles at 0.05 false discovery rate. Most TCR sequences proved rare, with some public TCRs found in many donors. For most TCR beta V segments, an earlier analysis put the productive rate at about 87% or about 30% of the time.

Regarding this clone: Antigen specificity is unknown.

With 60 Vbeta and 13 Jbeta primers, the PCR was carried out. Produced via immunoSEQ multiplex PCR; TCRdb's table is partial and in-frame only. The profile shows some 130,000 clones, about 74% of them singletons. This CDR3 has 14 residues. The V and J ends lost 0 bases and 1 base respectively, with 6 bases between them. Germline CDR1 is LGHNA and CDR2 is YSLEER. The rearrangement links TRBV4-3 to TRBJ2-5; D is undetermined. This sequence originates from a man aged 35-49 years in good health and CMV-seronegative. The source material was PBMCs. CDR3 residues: CASSQDSIQETQYF. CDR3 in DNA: TGCGCCAGCAGCCAAGATTCCATCCAAGAGACCCAGTACTTC.